This T cell receptor beta chain derives from a study of CD8 T cells in ankylosing spondylitis (dated by TCRdb to between 2016 and 2019). For the wider study: To find TCR variants linked to disease, the study profiled T cell receptor beta repertoires in ankylosing spondylitis patients and healthy donors. The full study cohort comprised about 25 ankylosing spondylitis patients and roughly 100 healthy donors. Peripheral blood was sampled, and synovial fluid was also collected from ankylosing spondylitis patients. The research as a whole found: The disease-linked clones showed a CD8+ phenotype and occurred at relatively low frequencies in peripheral blood. Some TCR beta motif variants had previously been reported in synovial fluid and blood of reactive arthritis patients, which suggested common disease-initiation mechanisms. According to the report, matched synovial fluid samples from ankylosing spondylitis patients were significantly enriched for the disease-linked clones. A TCR beta motif made up of eight highly homologous amino acid variants appeared to be characteristic of blood from ankylosing spondylitis patients.

The sample was run on an Illumina HiSeq 2500. Quantitative 5'-RACE with molecular barcodes was the method used to prepare the TCR beta libraries. On the authors' methods: A new computational method based on a probabilistic model of VDJ rearrangement was used to identify disease-linked TCR variants. The public reads were reanalyzed by TCRdb: fastp trimming at Q25, MiXCR alignment, in-frame beta chains only. Merged by CDR3 protein, the rows form single entries marked with the most common genes and DNA. TCRdb assigned the V and J calls; the authors' analysis was not used. Present in this sample are roughly 140,000 distinct CDR3 sequences, 40% to 50% of which were seen just once. In total, the top ten clones hold around 15% of the sample. The junction carries 21 bases between V and J, which are trimmed by 6 bases and 0 bases respectively. CDR1 and CDR2 (MGHRA, YSYEKL) derive from the germline V gene. Including the terminal cysteine and phenylalanine, the CDR3 comprises 17 residues. The CDR3 DNA has 51 bases and is translated from base 1.

Synovial fluid samples were matched to blood samples from the same ankylosing spondylitis patients. Remarks on this clonotype: The clone's antigen remains unknown. Per-base qualities were not stored, and no clone one base away is much larger.

This receptor was identified in a male donor with ankylosing spondylitis. Specimen: synovial fluid, either unsorted or a sorted T cell fraction (not recorded which). The rearrangement joined TRBV4-1 to TRBJ2-7, with TRBD2 perhaps the D gene, on 6 matching bases. The DNA sequence reads TGCGCCAGCAGTCCAAGAGTATCGGCGGGGAGCTCCTACGAGCAGTACTTC. This sequence encodes CASSPRVSAGSSYEQYF.